This TCR beta chain is drawn from a study of blood T cell repertoires in COVID-19. Trimming took off 10 bases at V and 7 bases at J, with 20 bases between the two ends. Looked up from germline, CDR1 is LNHDA and CDR2 is SQIVND (reference sequence). The CDR3 has 14 residues. Method: immunoSEQ multiplex PCR; TCRdb's copy keeps in-frame clones and lacks some. The table has about 99,000 clones, around four fifths seen once. This clonotype was obtained from a man in his sixties with acute or convalescent COVID-19. The V call is TRBV19, the J call TRBJ1-5; D is perhaps TRBD1 (5 bases). The sample was peripheral blood. As DNA, the CDR3 is TGTGCCACTGGGTTAGGGCTTAGGGGACAGCCCCAGCATTTT. Its protein is CATGLGLRGQPQHF.